The next 7 T cell receptor beta chains were all read from a single sample in a study of metastatic and nonmetastatic thyroid tumors. Through MiXCR, TCRdb re-clonotyped the PCR reads. Here the sample spans approximately 5,800 clones, 29% being singletons. Thyroid surgery was preceded by no treatment in any patient. The specimen was adjacent normal tissue. The receptor source for this set is a female donor with papillary thyroid cancer or a benign thyroid nodule (not recorded which). Some clones in this sample may be carry-over from other donors' samples.

Concerning this clone: The junction departs from germline at one end; a sequencing error may be responsible. The V call is TRBV11-2, the J call TRBJ2-1; D is ambiguous. Germline V CDR1 and CDR2: SGHAT, FQNNGV. There are 11 residues in the CDR3. CDR3 DNA sequence: TGTGCCAGCAGCTTGGAAAGTGAGCAGTTCTTT. As protein: CASSLESEQFF.

By share of the sample, this clone is medium-sized. The chain recombines TRBV20-1 with TRBJ2-7; D tentatively fits TRBD1 or TRBD2 (5 bases each). This CDR3 region has 14 residues. Trimming stripped 3 bases from V and 3 bases from J, with 15 bases between. From germline, CDR1 is DFQATT and CDR2 SNEGSKA (reference sequence). The CDR3 nucleotides read TGCAGTGCTAGGGGGGACGGAGATTTCTACGAGCAGTACTTC. Translated: CSARGDGDFYEQYF.

This clone was seen ten or more times. Other DNA sequences within the sample encode an identical CDR3. The chain joins TRBV6-1 to TRBJ2-3; D might be TRBD1 (5 bases). The CDR3 runs to 15 residues. The V gene's germline CDR1 is MNHNS and CDR2 SASEGT. The V end was cut by 6 bases, the J end by 0 bases, with 13 bases between. This chain's CDR3 is CASRSDRRSTDTQYF. CDR3 sequence (DNA): TGTGCCAGCAGATCCGACAGACGTAGCACAGATACGCAGTATTTT.

This clone has a single count. The chain combines TRBV7-4 with TRBJ1-2; 7 bases fit TRBD1. Germline V lookup: CDR1 SGHVT, CDR2 SQSDAQ. V trimming: 2 bases; J trimming: 2 bases; junction bases outside the gene matches: 8. This CDR3 region has 16 residues. CDR3 region: CASSLKGAGWNYGYTF. The CDR3 coding sequence is TGTGCCAGCAGCTTAAAGGGGGCGGGTTGGAACTATGGCTACACCTTC. Using reference TRBV7-4 and TRBJ1-2 for the parts outside the CDR3, the full variable domain is GAGVSQSPRYKVAKRGRDVALRCDSISGHVTLYWYRQTLGQGSEVLTYSQSDAQRDKSGRPSGRFSAERPERSVSTLKIQRTEQGDSAVYLCASSLKGAGWNYGYTFGSGTRLTVV.

CDR3 nucleotide sequence: TGTGCCAGCAGTGGCGGGTACGAGCAGTACTTC. Translated: CASSGGYEQYF. The V and J genes are TRBV6-1 and TRBJ2-7, with D tentatively TRBD2 (5 bases). V was cut by 4 bases and J by 4 bases, with 5 bases left in between. Germline V lookup: CDR1 MNHNS, CDR2 SASEGT. The CDR3 runs to 11 residues.

This clone was counted at least ten times. The DNA for the CDR3 is TGTGCCAGCAGCGGAGGGGGACTTAAAGAGACCCAGTACTTC. It yields the protein CASSGGGLKETQYF. The V call is TRBV9, the J call TRBJ2-5; the D call may be TRBD1 or TRBD2 (6 bases each). Looked up from germline, CDR1 is SGDLS and CDR2 is YYNGEE. The CDR3 loop spans 14 amino acids. V lost 3 bases to trimming and J lost 3 bases, with 12 bases between them.

This clone was recorded a few times. CDR3 DNA sequence: TGTGCCAGCAGTGAGCGGGGGCGATCCTACGAGCAGTACTTC. It translates to CASSERGRSYEQYF. The V gene is TRBV6-1, the J gene TRBJ2-7; tentative D call: TRBD2 (7 bases). Germline loops: CDR1 MNHNS, CDR2 SASEGT. Between the trimmed V and J ends, which lost 3 bases and 1 base, there was a span of 10 bases. The CDR3 totals 14 residues.